This T cell receptor beta chain was identified in a study of T cell responses to AZD1222 COVID-19 vaccine. Points from the study as a whole: The donor cohort was predominantly white British with a female majority, and clonal diversity may have been underestimated.

Note on this clone: Its antigen is as yet unknown.

Sequencing used immunoSEQ multiplex PCR; TCRdb keeps in-frame clones, though not all of them. The sample records 130,000 to 150,000 clones, more than 75% being singletons. The sample here was peripheral blood, taken on day 0 of MenACWY control vaccination. The sequence was obtained from an adult in good health.

CDR3 residues: CASSQVVANYGYTF. CDR3 coding DNA: TGTGCCAGCAGCCAAGTGGTAGCTAACTATGGCTACACCTTC. This chain uses TRBV3-1 (or the pseudogene TRBV3-2) with TRBJ1-2; D uncertain. The length of the CDR3 is 14 residues. The ends were cut back, 1 base at V and 0 bases at J, with 6 bases in the middle. CDR1 is LGHDT and CDR2 is YNNKEL in the germline V gene (reference sequence).